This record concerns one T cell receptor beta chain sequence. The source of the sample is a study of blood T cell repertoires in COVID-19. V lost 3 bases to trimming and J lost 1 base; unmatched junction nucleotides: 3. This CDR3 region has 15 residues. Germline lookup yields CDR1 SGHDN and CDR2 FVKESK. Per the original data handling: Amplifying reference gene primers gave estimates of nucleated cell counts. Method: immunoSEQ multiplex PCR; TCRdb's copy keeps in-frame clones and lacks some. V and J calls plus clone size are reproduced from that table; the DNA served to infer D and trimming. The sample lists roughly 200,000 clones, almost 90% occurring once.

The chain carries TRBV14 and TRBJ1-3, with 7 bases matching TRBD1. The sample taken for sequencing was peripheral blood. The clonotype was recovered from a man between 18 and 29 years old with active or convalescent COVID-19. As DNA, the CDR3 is TGTGCCAGCAGCCAGAGACAGGGTTCTGGAAACACCATATATTTT. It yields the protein CASSQRQGSGNTIYF.